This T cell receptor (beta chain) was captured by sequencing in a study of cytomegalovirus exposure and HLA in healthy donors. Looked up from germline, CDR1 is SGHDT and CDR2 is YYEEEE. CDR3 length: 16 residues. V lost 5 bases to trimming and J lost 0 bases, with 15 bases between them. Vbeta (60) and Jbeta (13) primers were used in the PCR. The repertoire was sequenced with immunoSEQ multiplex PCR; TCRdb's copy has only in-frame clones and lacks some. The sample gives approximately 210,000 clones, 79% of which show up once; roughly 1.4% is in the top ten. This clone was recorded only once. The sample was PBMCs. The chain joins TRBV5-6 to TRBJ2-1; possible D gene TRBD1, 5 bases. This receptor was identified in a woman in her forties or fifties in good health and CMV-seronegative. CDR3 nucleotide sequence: TGTGCCAGCAGTCACGCCCGACAGAGCTCCTACAATGAGCAGTTCTTC. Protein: CASSHARQSSYNEQFF.